This passage covers 7 T cell receptor beta chains from one sample sequenced in a study of blood T cell repertoires in COVID-19. Data came from immunoSEQ multiplex PCR; TCRdb stores just in-frame clones and leaves some out. There are over 50,000 clones in the sample; approximately 80% occur only once, and about 4% lies in the top ten. The source material was PBMCs or T cells enriched from blood (not recorded which). The source is a woman in her forties with acute COVID-19.

The rearrangement joins TRBV27 to TRBJ1-1, with 10 bases aligning to TRBD1. The CDR3 length is 21 residues. V gave up 6 bases and J gave up 5 bases; unmatched junction bases: 27. CDR1 and CDR2 (germline): MNHEY, SMNVEV (reference sequence). For the CDR3, the DNA is TGTGCCAGCAGCCCAGGGGGGGGGACAGGGGCGGAAGAGTCTGAAGGGACTGAAGCTTTCTTT. Protein product: CASSPGGGTGAEESEGTEAFF.

V gene TRBV9 combines with J gene TRBJ2-3; 8 bases fit TRBD2. Trimming cost V 4 bases and J 0 bases; bases outside gene matches: 16. The CDR3 runs 19 residues. Germline lookup yields CDR1 SGDLS and CDR2 YYNGEE. For the CDR3, the DNA is TGTGCCAGCAGCAGACCTACAGCGGGAGAGTTCTCGAGCACAGATACGCAGTATTTT. Translation gives CASSRPTAGEFSSTDTQYF.

The chain carries TRBV6-6 and TRBJ2-2; a weak D match, TRBD1 (5 bases). The CDR3 is 14 amino acids. V was clipped by 3 bases and J by 5 bases, with 10 bases between them. Germline assignment: CDR1 MNHNY and CDR2 SVGAGI (reference sequence). CDR3 in amino acids: CASSYDRTTGELFF. The CDR3 nucleotides read TGTGCCAGCAGTTATGACAGAACAACCGGGGAGCTGTTTTTT.

This chain uses TRBV19 with TRBJ2-1; 8 bases match TRBD2. V dropped 3 bases and J dropped 4; count of bases not matched to a gene: 5. Germline V gene sequence: CDR1 LNHDA, CDR2 SQIVND (reference sequence). CDR3 length: 15 amino acids. CDR3 nucleotide sequence: TGTGCCAGTAGTATCGGCGGGAGGAGGTACAATGAGCAGTTCTTC. As protein: CASSIGGRRYNEQFF. Full variable domain (missing parts from reference TRBV19 and TRBJ2-1): DGGITQSPKYLFRKEGQNVTLSCEQNLNHDAMYWYRQDPGQGLRLIYYSQIVNDFQKGDIAEGYSVSREKKESFPLTVTSAQKNPTAFYLCASSIGGRRYNEQFFGPGTRLTVL.

The chain carries TRBV6-1 and TRBJ2-7; 7 nucleotides line up with TRBD1. The CDR3 extends over 16 amino acids. The V segment lost 2 bases and the J segment 3 bases; nucleotides outside the gene matches: 10. The V gene's germline CDR1 is MNHNS and CDR2 SASEGT. The CDR3 protein is CASSEKGAGRGYEQYF. As DNA, the CDR3 is TGTGCCAGCAGTGAAAAGGGGGCAGGTCGAGGCTACGAGCAGTACTTC.

This rearrangement joins TRBV28 to TRBJ1-4, with a weak D call TRBD1 (5 bases). Trimming took off 1 base at V and 10 bases at J, with 13 bases between the two ends. Germline CDR1 reads MDHEN; CDR2 reads SYDVKM. CDR3 size: 14 residues. In DNA, the CDR3 is TGTGCCAGCAGTTTATTTAGGGGTCTGGCAAAACTGTTTTTT. Its protein is CASSLFRGLAKLFF.

The CDR3 spells CASSSGNYGYTF. For the CDR3, the DNA is TGTGCCAGCAGTTCAGGGAACTATGGCTACACCTTC. V and J are TRBV28 and TRBJ1-2; tentatively, D is TRBD1 (5 bases). Trimming left V 4 bases short and J 2 bases short, with 5 bases between. CDR3 size: 12 residues. Germline V lookup: CDR1 MDHEN, CDR2 SYDVKM.